Given below is one TCR beta chain in context. Its specificity is unknown. This entry comes from a study of T cells after yellow fever vaccination. Overall study: In the case of low-cell-number fractions, SMART-Seq v4 Ultra Low Input was used for preparation. Study observations and caveats: The CD4 and CD8 compartments had a small share of their clonotypes in common. Booster samples showed a return of most primary-vaccination clones (around 96% CD4, approximately 88% CD8).

Template switching by 5'RACE produced TCR cDNA, adding a universal primer site and UMIs. TCRdb ran MiXCR on the 5' RACE reads and lists one entry per CDR3 protein. The data contain 310,000 or so distinct CDR3 sequences, 3.6% of them seen just once; the ten biggest clones take up 23%. V was pared by 5 bases and J by 10 bases, with 18 bases between. The CDR3 is 14 residues long. Germline V gene data show CDR1 as MNHEY and CDR2 as SMNVEV (reference sequence). The chain joins TRBV27 to TRBJ2-1; no firm D call. The sequence derives from a man aged 18 to 29 who received the YFV17D yellow fever vaccine. The sequenced sample was PBMCs, obtained on the day of the yellow fever booster vaccination. The CDR3 is CASSNSHPEREQFF. The CDR3 DNA reads TGTGCCAGCAGTAACAGCCACCCCGAGCGAGAGCAGTTCTTC.